The present T cell receptor (beta chain) was sequenced within a study of T cell responses to AZD1222 COVID-19 vaccine. Overall study: Pooled in the analysis were second doses at about 4 or about 12 weeks.

Sequencing was performed with immunoSEQ multiplex PCR; in TCRdb, only in-frame clones are kept and a portion is missing. The data hold more than 85,000 clones, with around nine tenths observed a single time. Per germline, CDR1 SNHLY and CDR2 FYNNEI. This CDR3 spans 13 amino acids. The V end lost 8 bases, the J end lost 6 bases, and 13 bases lay between the germline ends. A note on this clone: Its antigen is not known.

Study outcomes and limitations: The donors showed a predominance of white British ancestry and of females, with possible underestimation of clonal diversity.

The TCR comes from an adult in good health. Sequenced here: peripheral blood, sampled on day 0 of AZD1222 vaccination. The J gene is TRBJ1-4, the V gene TRBV2, with unresolved D. In DNA, the CDR3 is TGTGCCAGCTCTAATACGAGGGATGAAAAACTGTTTTTT. This translates into CASSNTRDEKLFF.